Sequencing of this TCR beta chain was carried out in a study of T cells after yellow fever vaccination. Whole-study context: Fractions of limited cellularity were prepared by means of SMART-Seq v4 Ultra Low Input. Study-level results: Post-booster repertoires again held most primary-vaccination clones (about 95% CD4, about 90% CD8). Researchers noted that a small share of clonotypes showed up in both CD4 and CD8 compartments.

As regards this clonotype: Its specificity is unknown.

CDR1 and CDR2 (germline): MNHNS, SASEGT. V was cut by 5 bases and J by 2 bases, with 13 bases left in between. CDR3 size: 14 residues. Universal primer sites and UMIs were introduced during 5'RACE template-switching synthesis of TCR cDNA. TCRdb re-derived calls from the 5' RACE reads in MiXCR, one entry per CDR3 protein. The sample lists almost 600,000 distinct CDR3 sequences, around an eighth seen once, with about 14% in the top ten. The sequences come from PBMCs, collected on the day of the yellow fever booster vaccination. This TCR derives from a man aged 30-40 years who received the YFV17D yellow fever vaccine. The chain recombines TRBV6-1 with TRBJ2-7; no definite D call. The DNA for the CDR3 is TGTGCCAGCAGTCCGGCTAGATATCCCTACGAGCAGTACTTC. Residues: CASSPARYPYEQYF.